This T cell receptor beta chain was identified in a study of blood T cell repertoires in COVID-19. Sequencing was performed with immunoSEQ multiplex PCR; in TCRdb, only in-frame clones are kept and a portion is missing. Of 150,000 to 200,000 clones in the sample, 84% were seen once. The ends were cut back, 0 bases at V and 7 bases at J, with 13 bases in the middle. Germline V gives CDR1 GTSNPN, CDR2 SVGIG (reference sequence). The CDR3 totals 14 residues. The Seattle patients, enrolled during active infection, were followed longitudinally. The chain has TRBV30 and TRBJ1-5; maybe TRBD1 (6 bases). This sequence was found in a woman in her 70s with COVID-19, enrolled during active disease. The source material was peripheral blood. CDR3 amino acids: CAWSVGGVVQPQHF. CDR3 coding DNA: TGTGCCTGGAGTGTAGGGGGAGTAGTCCAGCCCCAGCATTTT.